Shown below are 5 T cell receptor beta chains from a single sample sequenced in a study of a mutant IDH1 vaccine in newly diagnosed glioma. No antigen is known for these receptors. The assay was immunoSEQ multiplex PCR, and TCRdb's table has in-frame clones only and misses some. Seen here are around 30,000 clones, 80% observed once, and the top ten hold around 8%. The time point is: week 23, last vaccination. The content of each vaccine dose was 300 ug of mutant IDH1 20-mer peptide, and topical imiquimod accompanied it. Sequenced material: PBMCs, taken from a glioma patient whose treatment included an IDH1 peptide vaccine. These receptors were obtained from a woman between 18 and 29 years old with glioma.

The V call is TRBV7-9, the J call TRBJ2-1; 8 bases agree with TRBD2. This CDR3 region has 18 residues. Looked up from germline, CDR1 is SEHNR and CDR2 is FQNEAQ (reference sequence). V lost 5 bases and J lost 7; bases outside the gene matches: 19. The CDR3 DNA reads TGTGCCAGCAGCGGTATCGATCTGGGGCTAGCGGGTAGGAATGAGCAGTTCTTC. It yields the protein CASSGIDLGLAGRNEQFF.

The chain recombines TRBV29-1 with TRBJ1-5, with 7 nucleotides matching TRBD1. CDR3 length: 14 residues. V was pared by 3 bases and J by 2 bases, with 4 bases of the junction left unmatched. Germline-derived CDR1 and CDR2 are SQVTM and ANQGSEA. CDR3: CSVEFGTGNQPQHF. The CDR3 nucleotides are TGCAGCGTTGAGTTCGGGACAGGCAATCAGCCCCAGCATTTT.

The chain is built from TRBV19 and TRBJ2-2; no definite D call. The CDR3 consists of 14 residues. Germline V gives CDR1 LNHDA, CDR2 SQIVND (reference sequence). The ends were cut back, 6 bases at V and 4 bases at J, with 12 bases in the middle. The CDR3 spells CASSISKGTGELFF. The CDR3 DNA is TGTGCCAGTAGCATATCAAAGGGCACCGGGGAGCTGTTTTTT.

The chain links TRBV19 to TRBJ2-5; D may be TRBD1 (6 bases). Trimming stripped 6 bases from V and 4 bases from J, with 18 bases between. Germline CDR1 and CDR2: LNHDA and SQIVND (reference sequence). The CDR3 is 15 amino acids. The CDR3 is CASRKQGAQLETQYF. For the CDR3, the DNA is TGTGCCAGTAGAAAACAGGGAGCCCAGCTAGAGACCCAGTACTTC.

The CDR3 protein is CASSLKGNYGYTF. For the CDR3, the DNA is TGTGCCAGCAGTTTGAAGGGGAACTATGGCTACACCTTC. The chain links TRBV27 to TRBJ1-2; possible D gene TRBD1, 5 bases. This CDR3 is built from 13 residues. Germline-derived CDR1 and CDR2 are MNHEY and SMNVEV (reference sequence). The ends were cut back, 3 bases at V and 2 bases at J, with 7 bases in the middle.